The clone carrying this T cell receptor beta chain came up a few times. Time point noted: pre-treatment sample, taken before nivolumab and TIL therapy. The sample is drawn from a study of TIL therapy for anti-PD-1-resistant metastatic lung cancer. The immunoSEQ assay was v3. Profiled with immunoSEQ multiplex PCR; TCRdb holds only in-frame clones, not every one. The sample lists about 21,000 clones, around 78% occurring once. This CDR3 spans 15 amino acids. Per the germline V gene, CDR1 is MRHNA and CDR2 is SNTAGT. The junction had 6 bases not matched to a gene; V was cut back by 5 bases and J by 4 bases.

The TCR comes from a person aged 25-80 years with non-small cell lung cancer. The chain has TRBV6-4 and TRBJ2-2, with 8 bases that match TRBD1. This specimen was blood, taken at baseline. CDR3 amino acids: CASSKAGTGTGELFF. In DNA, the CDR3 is TGTGCCAGCAGTAAAGCCGGGACAGGCACCGGGGAGCTGTTTTTT.